The T cell receptor beta chain described here comes from a study of cytomegalovirus exposure and HLA in healthy donors. Whole-study findings and limits: Solely CMV serostatus was available to characterize immune exposure. The HLA-A and HLA-B alleles of most subjects were reportedly predicted accurately from TCR beta sequences.

Of note for this clone: Its antigen is not identified.

This PCR relied on a set of 60 Vbeta primers and 13 Jbeta primers. The protocol was immunoSEQ multiplex PCR, while the TCRdb copy is restricted to in-frame clones and leaves out a portion. The sample lists roughly 180,000 clones, 76% occurring once. Sequencing was done on a sample of PBMCs. The sequence was obtained from a man aged 18 to 35 in good health and CMV-seronegative.

CDR3 in DNA: TGTGCCAGCAGTGCCGGGAGGGGCAATCAGCCCCAGCATTTT. It is translated as CASSAGRGNQPQHF. The gene calls are TRBV6-5 and TRBJ1-5; the D is unclear. Trimming shortened V by 5 bases and J by 2 bases, and 10 bases separated the two germline ends. CDR1 MNHEY and CDR2 SVGAGI come from the germline V gene. The CDR3 is 14 residues long.